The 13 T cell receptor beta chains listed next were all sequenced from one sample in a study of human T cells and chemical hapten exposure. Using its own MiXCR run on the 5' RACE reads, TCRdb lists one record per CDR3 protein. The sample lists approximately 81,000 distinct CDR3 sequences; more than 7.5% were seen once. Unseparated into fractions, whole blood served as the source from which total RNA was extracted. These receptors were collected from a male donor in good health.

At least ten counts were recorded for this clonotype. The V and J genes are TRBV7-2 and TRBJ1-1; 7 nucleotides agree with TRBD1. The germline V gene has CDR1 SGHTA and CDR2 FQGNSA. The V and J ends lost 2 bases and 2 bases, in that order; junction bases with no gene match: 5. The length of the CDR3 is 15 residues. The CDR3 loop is CASSLIGTANTEAFF. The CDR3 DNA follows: TGTGCCAGCAGCTTAATTGGGACAGCTAACACTGAAGCTTTCTTT.

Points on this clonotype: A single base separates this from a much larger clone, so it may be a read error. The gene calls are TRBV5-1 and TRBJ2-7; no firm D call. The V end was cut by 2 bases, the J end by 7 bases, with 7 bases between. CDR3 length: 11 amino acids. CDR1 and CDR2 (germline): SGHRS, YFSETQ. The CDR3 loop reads CASSFFGEQYF. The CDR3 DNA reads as TGCGCCAGCAGCTTTTTTGGGGAGCAGTACTTC. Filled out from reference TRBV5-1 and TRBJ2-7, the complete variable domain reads KAGVTQTPRYLIKTRGQQVTLSCSPISGHRSVSWYQQTPGQGLQFLFEYFSETQRNKGNFPGRFSGRQFSNSRSEMNVSTLELGDSALYLCASSFFGEQYFGPGTRLTVT.

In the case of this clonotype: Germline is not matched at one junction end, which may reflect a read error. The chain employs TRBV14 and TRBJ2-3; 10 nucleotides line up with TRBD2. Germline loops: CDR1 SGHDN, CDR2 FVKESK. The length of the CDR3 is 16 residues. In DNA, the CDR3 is TGTGCCAGCAGCAAAGAAGCGGGGGGGCCTACAGATACGCAGTATTTT. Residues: CASSKEAGGPTDTQYF.

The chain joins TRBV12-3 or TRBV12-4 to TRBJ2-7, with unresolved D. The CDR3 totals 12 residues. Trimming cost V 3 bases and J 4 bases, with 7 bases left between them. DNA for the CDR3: TGTGCCAGCAGTTTTGTGGATTACGAGCAGTACTTC. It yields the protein CASSFVDYEQYF.

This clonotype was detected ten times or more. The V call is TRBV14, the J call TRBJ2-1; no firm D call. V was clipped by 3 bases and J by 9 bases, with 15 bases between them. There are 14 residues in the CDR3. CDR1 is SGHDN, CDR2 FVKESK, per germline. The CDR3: CASSHAVRTGEQFF. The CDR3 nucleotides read TGTGCCAGCAGCCACGCTGTCCGGACCGGTGAGCAGTTCTTC. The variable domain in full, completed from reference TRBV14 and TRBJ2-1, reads EAGVTQFPSHSVIEKGQTVTLRCDPISGHDNLYWYRRVMGKEIKFLLHFVKESKQDESGMPNNRFLAERTGGTYSTLKVQPAELEDSGVYFCASSHAVRTGEQFFGPGTRLTVL.

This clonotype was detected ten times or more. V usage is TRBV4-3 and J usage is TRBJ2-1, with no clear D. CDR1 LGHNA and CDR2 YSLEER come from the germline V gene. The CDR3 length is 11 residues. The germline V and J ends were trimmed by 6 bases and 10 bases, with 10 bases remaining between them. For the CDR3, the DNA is TGCGCCAGCAGAAAAGGTGCCGAGCAGTTCTTC. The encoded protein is CASRKGAEQFF.

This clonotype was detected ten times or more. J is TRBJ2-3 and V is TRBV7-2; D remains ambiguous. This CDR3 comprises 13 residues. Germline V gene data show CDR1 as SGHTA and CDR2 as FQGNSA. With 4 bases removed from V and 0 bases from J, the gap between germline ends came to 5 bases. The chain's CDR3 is CASSWSSTDTQYF. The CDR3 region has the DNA TGTGCCAGCAGCTGGTCAAGCACAGATACGCAGTATTTT.

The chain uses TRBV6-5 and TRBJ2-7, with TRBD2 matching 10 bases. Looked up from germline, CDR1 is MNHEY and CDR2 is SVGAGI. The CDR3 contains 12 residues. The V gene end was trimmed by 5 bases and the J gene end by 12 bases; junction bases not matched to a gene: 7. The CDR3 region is CASSRTSGVLYF. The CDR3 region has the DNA TGTGCCAGCAGTCGAACTAGCGGGGTACTGTACTTC.

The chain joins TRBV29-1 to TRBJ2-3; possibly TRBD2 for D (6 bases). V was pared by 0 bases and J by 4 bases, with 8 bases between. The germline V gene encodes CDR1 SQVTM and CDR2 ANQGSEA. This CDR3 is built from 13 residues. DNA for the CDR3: TGCAGCGTTGAAGAACTAGCAGCAGATACGCAGTATTTT. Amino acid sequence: CSVEELAADTQYF.

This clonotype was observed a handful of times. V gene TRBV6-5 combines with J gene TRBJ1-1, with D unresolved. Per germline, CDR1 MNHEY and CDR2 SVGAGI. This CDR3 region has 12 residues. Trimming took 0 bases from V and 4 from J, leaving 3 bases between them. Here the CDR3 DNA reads TGTGCCAGCAGTTACTCAGCCACTGAAGCTTTCTTT. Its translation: CASSYSATEAFF.

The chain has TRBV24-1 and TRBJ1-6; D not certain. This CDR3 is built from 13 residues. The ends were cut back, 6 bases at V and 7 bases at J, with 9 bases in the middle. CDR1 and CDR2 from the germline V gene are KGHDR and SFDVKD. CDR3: CATSSGPNSPLHF. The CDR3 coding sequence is TGTGCCACCAGTTCCGGGCCCAATTCACCCCTCCACTTT.

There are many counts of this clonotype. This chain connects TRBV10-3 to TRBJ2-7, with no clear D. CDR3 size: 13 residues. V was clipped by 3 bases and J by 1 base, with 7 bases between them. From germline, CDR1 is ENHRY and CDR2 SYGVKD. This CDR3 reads CAISDEASYEQYF. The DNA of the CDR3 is TGTGCCATCAGTGACGAGGCTTCCTACGAGCAGTACTTC.

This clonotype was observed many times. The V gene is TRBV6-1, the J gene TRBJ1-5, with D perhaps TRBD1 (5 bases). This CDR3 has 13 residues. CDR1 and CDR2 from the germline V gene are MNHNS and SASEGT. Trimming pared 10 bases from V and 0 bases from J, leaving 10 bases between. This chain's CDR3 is CATETVSNQPQHF. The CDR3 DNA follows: TGTGCCACCGAGACAGTTAGCAATCAGCCCCAGCATTTT.